These 17 T cell receptor beta chains share one sample of origin, sequenced in a study of blood T cell repertoires in COVID-19. Assay: immunoSEQ multiplex PCR; the TCRdb copy retains only in-frame clones and omits some. The table records some 72,000 clones, 80% of them present only once. Specimen: peripheral blood. Receptors were obtained from a man between 50 and 59 years old with COVID-19, enrolled during active disease.

The CDR3 coding sequence is TGTGCCAGCAGCCAACATACCGGGACTAGCGGCACAGATACGCAGTATTTT. Translating gives CASSQHTGTSGTDTQYF. V usage is TRBV4-2 and J usage is TRBJ2-3, with TRBD2 matching over 10 bases. Per the germline V gene, CDR1 is LGHNA and CDR2 is YNFKEQ. The CDR3 runs to 17 residues. Trimming removed 2 bases from V and 1 base from J; junction bases left unmatched: 6.

This chain connects TRBV6-4 to TRBJ2-3, with 8 bases lining up with TRBD1. Germline lookup yields CDR1 MRHNA and CDR2 SNTAGT. V gave up 4 bases and J gave up 3 bases; unmatched junction bases: 3. The CDR3 consists of 14 residues. CDR3 protein: CASSAGGDTDTQYF. CDR3 nucleotides: TGTGCCAGCAGTGCAGGGGGCGATACAGATACGCAGTATTTT.

This rearrangement joins TRBV6-5 to TRBJ2-3; 8 nucleotides match TRBD1. Germline V gene lookup returns CDR1 MNHEY and CDR2 SVGAGI. This CDR3 is built from 15 residues. With V trimmed by 6 bases and J by 0 bases, 5 bases remained unmatched. CDR3 sequence (DNA): TGTGCCAGCAGCCAGACAGGGGCTAGCACAGATACGCAGTATTTT. Amino acid sequence: CASSQTGASTDTQYF.

This clone was detected ten times or more. The rearrangement uses TRBV5-1 and TRBJ2-1; 8 nucleotides match TRBD2. V lost 0 bases and J lost 8; bases outside the gene matches: 7. Looked up from germline, CDR1 is SGHRS and CDR2 is YFSETQ. The CDR3 spans 15 residues. In nucleotides, the CDR3 is TGCGCCAGCAGCTTGGATGGGACTAGGATGGATGAGCAGTTCTTC. It encodes CASSLDGTRMDEQFF.

This clone was recorded a few times. The chain has TRBV5-1 and TRBJ2-2; 9 bases line up with TRBD1. Germline V gene data show CDR1 as SGHRS and CDR2 as YFSETQ. This CDR3 spans 16 amino acids. V was clipped by 2 bases and J by 8 bases; unmatched bases: 10. In DNA form, the CDR3 reads TGCGCCAGCAGCTTTGACGCTACAGGGGGCAGGGGGGAGCTGTTTTTT. This codes for CASSFDATGGRGELFF.

The chain has TRBV6-5 and TRBJ1-2; D is unresolved. In germline, CDR1 is MNHEY, CDR2 SVGAGI. Between the trimmed V and J ends, which lost 7 bases and 0 bases, there was a span of 12 bases. This CDR3 has 14 amino acids. The CDR3, as DNA: TGTGCCAGCACCGCACAGCTTGCTAACTATGGCTACACCTTC. As protein: CASTAQLANYGYTF.

In its sample, this clone was seen once. The chain joins TRBV5-4 to TRBJ2-1; TRBD1 aligns across 10 bases. Trimming removed 3 bases from V and 4 bases from J; junction bases left unmatched: 4. Germline values: CDR1 SGHNT, CDR2 YYREEE (reference sequence). The CDR3 covers 15 residues. CDR3 residues: CASSSGQGNYNEQFF. CDR3 nucleotides: TGTGCCAGCAGCTCGGGACAGGGGAATTACAATGAGCAGTTCTTC.

The V gene is TRBV4-1, the J gene TRBJ1-6; TRBD1 matches at 8 bases. CDR1 is MGHRA, CDR2 YSYEKL, per germline. The CDR3 covers 15 residues. J was trimmed by 8 bases and V by 3 bases; bases with no gene match: 6. CDR3 loop: CASSQRGQGDSPLHF. In DNA, the CDR3 is TGCGCCAGCAGCCAGAGAGGACAGGGTGATTCACCCCTCCACTTT.

The V call is TRBV9, the J call TRBJ2-1; D gene ambiguous. The length of the CDR3 is 16 residues. Trimming removed 0 bases from V and 5 bases from J, with 15 bases in between. The germline CDR1 and CDR2 sequences are SGDLS and YYNGEE. This chain's CDR3 is CASSVAPGATHNEQFF. Here the CDR3 DNA reads TGTGCCAGCAGCGTAGCTCCAGGCGCAACTCACAATGAGCAGTTCTTC.

The V and J genes are TRBV5-5 and TRBJ2-5; no clear D. Trimming cost V 0 bases and J 4 bases, with 13 bases left between them. The germline CDR1 and CDR2 sequences are SGHKS and YYEKEE (reference sequence). This CDR3 is 15 amino acids long. The CDR3 loop is CASSLAVEQIETQYF. Here the CDR3 DNA reads TGTGCCAGCAGCTTGGCGGTTGAACAGATAGAGACCCAGTACTTC.

This clone showed up just a few times. The V and J genes are TRBV14 and TRBJ2-1, with 12 bases fitting TRBD2. Germline loops: CDR1 SGHDN, CDR2 FVKESK. CDR3 length equals 19 residues. Trimming at V came to 3 bases and at J to 5 bases, leaving 14 bases not matched to a gene. The CDR3 is CASSQPPTTSGRRNNEQFF. Here the CDR3 DNA reads TGTGCCAGCAGCCAGCCCCCGACGACTAGCGGGAGAAGGAACAATGAGCAGTTCTTC. Complete variable domain (other parts from reference TRBV14 and TRBJ2-1): EAGVTQFPSHSVIEKGQTVTLRCDPISGHDNLYWYRRVMGKEIKFLLHFVKESKQDESGMPNNRFLAERTGGTYSTLKVQPAELEDSGVYFCASSQPPTTSGRRNNEQFFGPGTRLTVL.

V usage is TRBV7-9 and J usage is TRBJ2-4, with 12 bases fitting TRBD2. CDR3 length: 17 residues. Germline CDR1 and CDR2: SEHNR and FQNEAQ (reference sequence). Trimming removed 5 bases from V and 7 bases from J; junction bases left unmatched: 12. CDR3 region: CASSQGTSGPLRNIQYF. In nucleotides, the CDR3 is TGTGCCAGCAGCCAGGGGACTAGCGGGCCGCTAAGGAACATTCAGTACTTC.

This clone was seen at least ten times. The chain employs TRBV6-5 and TRBJ2-7, with D possibly TRBD1 on 5 matching bases. CDR1 is MNHEY, CDR2 SVGAGI, per germline. CDR3 size: 13 residues. V lost 7 bases to trimming and J lost 4 bases, with 14 bases between them. The CDR3 loop is CASTQGESYEQYF. The CDR3 DNA is TGTGCCAGCACGCAGGGCGAGTCATACGAGCAGTACTTC.

This clone was counted a few times. This chain uses TRBV4-1 with TRBJ2-2; the match to TRBD1 covers 9 bases. V dropped 4 bases and J dropped 6; count of bases not matched to a gene: 6. The length of the CDR3 is 15 residues. Per germline, CDR1 MGHRA and CDR2 YSYEKL. DNA of the CDR3: TGCGCCAGCAGCCTCGACAGGGGGTGGGCCGGGGAGCTGTTTTTT. Translating gives CASSLDRGWAGELFF.

With regard to this clone: Other DNA sequences within the sample encode an identical CDR3. The V call is TRBV2, the J call TRBJ2-2; a weak D match, TRBD1 (6 bases). The CDR3 consists of 13 residues. CDR1 is SNHLY and CDR2 is FYNNEI in the germline V gene. Trimming removed 6 bases at V and 3 bases at J, with 8 bases between. CDR3 DNA sequence: TGTGCCAGCAGGTACAGGGACACCGGGGAGCTGTTTTTT. This gives the protein CASRYRDTGELFF.

This clone occurred a few times. The rearrangement joins TRBV24-1 to TRBJ1-2, with 12 bases lining up with TRBD1. Germline lookup yields CDR1 KGHDR and CDR2 SFDVKD. Losses at the gene ends were 0 bases for V and 4 bases for J; bases not matched to a gene: 11. CDR3 length: 19 residues. The CDR3 protein is CATSDLGTGQGARGYGYTF. CDR3 nucleotides: TGTGCCACCAGTGATTTGGGCACGGGACAGGGGGCGCGAGGCTATGGCTACACCTTC.

DNA of the CDR3: TGTGCCACCAGCAGAGAGAGGGCTAACGGGGAGCTGTTTTTT. It is translated as CATSRERANGELFF. J is TRBJ2-2 and V is TRBV15, with D possibly matching TRBD2 (5 bases). The V end was cut by 0 bases, the J end by 7 bases, with 9 bases between. CDR1 and CDR2 from the germline V gene are LNHNV and YYDKDF (reference sequence). This CDR3 comprises 14 residues. Based on the CDR3 plus reference TRBV15 and TRBJ2-2, the full variable domain is DAMVIQNPRYQVTQFGKPVTLSCSQTLNHNVMYWYQQKSSQAPKLLFHYYDKDFNNEADTPDNFQSRRPNTSFCFLDIRSPGLGDTAMYLCATSRERANGELFFGEGSRLTVL.